This T cell receptor (beta chain) is drawn from a study of CD8 T cells in ankylosing spondylitis. General study results and limits: Several highly homologous variants made up a TCR beta motif, and this motif appeared characteristic of ankylosing spondylitis blood.

The CDR3 totals 14 residues. Trimming took 6 bases from V and 2 from J; bases not matched to a gene: 4. Per the germline V gene, CDR1 is LGHNA and CDR2 is YNFKEQ. Each CDR3 protein is one row after TCRdb ran MiXCR on the 5' RACE reads. The data hold some 270,000 distinct CDR3 sequences, with more than 15% observed a single time. Of note for this clonotype: The antigen is unknown.

The rearrangement uses TRBV4-2 and TRBJ2-3, with 8 bases that match TRBD2. The sequence was obtained from a male donor with ankylosing spondylitis or in good health (not recorded which). The sample taken for sequencing was blood, either unsorted or a sorted T cell fraction (not recorded which). The CDR3 reads CASRPSGYTDTQYF. The DNA of the CDR3 is TGTGCCAGCAGACCTAGCGGGTACACAGATACGCAGTATTTT.